This T cell receptor (beta chain) was sequenced in a study of T cell clusters in autoimmune cytopenias. Each sample's input was 250 ng genomic DNA, roughly 38,000 genome equivalents. The CDR3 sequence is 13 residues long. Germline V gene data show CDR1 as GTSNPN and CDR2 as SVGIG (reference sequence). TRB was amplified by touch-down multiplex PCR, primer pools A and B combined. After re-calling the multiplex PCR reads, TCRdb lists one entry per CDR3 protein, DNA absent. The table for this sample gives some 14,000 distinct CDR3 sequences. This clonotype registers medium-sized by frequency. The chain is built from TRBV30 and TRBJ1-1; without DNA, the TCRdb call of TRBD1 cannot be checked. Sequencing was carried out using peripheral blood. The TCR sequence derives from a human donor with an autoimmune cytopenia or autoimmune hepatitis (not recorded which). The CDR3 region is CAWMGDRDTEAFF. The full variable domain, with the rest looked up from reference TRBV30 and TRBJ1-1, is SQTIHQWPATLVQPVGSPLSLECTVEGTSNPNLYWYRQAAGRGLQLLFYSVGIGQISSEVPQNLSASRPQDRQFILSSKKLLLSDSGFYLCAWMGDRDTEAFFGQGTRLTVV.